This T cell receptor beta chain came from a study of blood T cell repertoires in COVID-19. The CDR3 has 17 residues. CDR1 is SEHNR, CDR2 FQNEAQ, per germline (reference sequence). Trimming removed 0 bases at V and 0 bases at J, with 14 bases between. Produced via immunoSEQ multiplex PCR; TCRdb's table is partial and in-frame only. The table has hundreds of thousands of clones, around 90% seen once. Residents of 24 US areas, aged about 18 to 100 years, made up the participants. Clinical history reported by participants formed the basis on which cohorts were assigned. Cohort 3 donors counted as recovered after two negative PCRs, clearance, or resolved symptoms.

The sequenced sample was PBMCs or T cells enriched from blood (not recorded which). The TCR was taken from a woman aged 25 to 39 who had recovered from COVID-19. The J gene is TRBJ1-1, the V gene TRBV7-9; D might be TRBD1 (6 bases). CDR3 DNA sequence: TGTGCCAGCAGCTTAGCCCAGGGGCAGCTTATGAACACTGAAGCTTTCTTT. Translating gives CASSLAQGQLMNTEAFF. Full variable domain (rest looked up from reference TRBV7-9 and TRBJ1-1): DTGVSQNPRHKITKRGQNVTFRCDPISEHNRLYWYRQTLGQGPEFLTYFQNEAQLEKSRLLSDRFSAERPKGSFSTLEIQRTEQGDSAMYLCASSLAQGQLMNTEAFFGQGTRLTVV.